This T cell receptor beta chain came from a study of OX40 agonist ivuxolimab in advanced cancers. The germline V gene encodes CDR1 MNHEY and CDR2 SMNVEV (reference sequence). V lost 2 bases and J 9 bases, leaving 11 bases between the germline ends. This CDR3 contains 13 residues. TCRdb's table, derived via immunoSEQ multiplex PCR, lists solely in-frame clones and lacks some. The sample contains tens of thousands of clones, more than 70% of which appear only once. The J gene is TRBJ2-1, the V gene TRBV27; no reliable D call. This TCR came from an adult with an advanced solid tumor such as melanoma, head and neck, liver or kidney cancer. The source was CD4+ or CD8+ T cells sorted from blood, collected in a trial of the OX40 agonist ivuxolimab. CDR3 DNA: TGTGCCAGCAGTTTAATTTTGAGGACTGAGCAGTTCTTC. Encoded protein: CASSLILRTEQFF.